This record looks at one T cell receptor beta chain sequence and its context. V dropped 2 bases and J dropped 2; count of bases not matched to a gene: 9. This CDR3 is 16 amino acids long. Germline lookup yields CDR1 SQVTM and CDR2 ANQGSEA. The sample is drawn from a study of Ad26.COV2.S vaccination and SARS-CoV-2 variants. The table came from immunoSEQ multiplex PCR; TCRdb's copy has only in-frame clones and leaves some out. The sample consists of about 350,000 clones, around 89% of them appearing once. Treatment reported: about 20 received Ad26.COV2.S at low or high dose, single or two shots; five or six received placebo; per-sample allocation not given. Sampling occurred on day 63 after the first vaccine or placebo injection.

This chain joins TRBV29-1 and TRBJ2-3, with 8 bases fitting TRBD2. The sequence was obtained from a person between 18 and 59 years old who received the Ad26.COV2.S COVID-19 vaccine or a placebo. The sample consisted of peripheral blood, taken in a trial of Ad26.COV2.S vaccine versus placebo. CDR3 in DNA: TGCAGCGTTGAAACACTAGCGGACAACCCCACAGATACGCAGTATTTT. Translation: CSVETLADNPTDTQYF.